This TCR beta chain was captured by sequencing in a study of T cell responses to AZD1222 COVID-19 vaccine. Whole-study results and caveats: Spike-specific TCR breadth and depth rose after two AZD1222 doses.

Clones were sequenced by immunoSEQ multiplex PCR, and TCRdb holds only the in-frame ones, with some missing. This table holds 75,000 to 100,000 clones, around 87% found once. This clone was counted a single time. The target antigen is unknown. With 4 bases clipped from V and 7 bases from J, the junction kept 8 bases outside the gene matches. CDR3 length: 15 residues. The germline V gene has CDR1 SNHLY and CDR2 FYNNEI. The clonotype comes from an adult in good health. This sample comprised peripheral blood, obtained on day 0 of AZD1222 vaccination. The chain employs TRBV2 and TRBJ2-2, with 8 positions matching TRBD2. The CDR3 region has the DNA TGTGCCAGCAGTGCGGGACTAGTATACGACGGGGAGCTGTTTTTT. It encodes CASSAGLVYDGELFF.